This T cell receptor (beta chain) appears in the sequencing data of a study of T cell repertoires in cytomegalovirus infection. The overall study: Well-studied HLA-B-restricted CMV epitopes were used in the study alongside recently identified HLA-C-restricted ones. Findings of the study overall: Identification of carriers of CMV plus the relevant HLA was achieved through cumulative public TCR beta family frequency. Across the ex vivo response, the dominant clonotypes were HLA-C-restricted CMV-specific TCR beta clonotypes.

TCRdb re-called the reads through MiXCR, storing one row per CDR3 protein. Found here are some 500,000 distinct CDR3 sequences, around 40% of them singletons; the top ten hold about 48%. Ten or more counts support this clonotype. What it binds is not known. Sequenced material: cultured PBMCs, taken from culture after CMV antigen stimulation. This sequence was found in a human donor in good health (CMV status not recorded). Some clones in this sample may be carry-over from other donors' samples.

DNA of the CDR3: TGTGCCAGCAGCTCCAGGGACGAGACCCAGTACTTC. It specifies CASSSRDETQYF. The chain links TRBV7-8 to TRBJ2-5, with D perhaps assigned TRBD1 or TRBD2 (5 bases each). There are 12 residues in the CDR3. CDR1 and CDR2 (germline): SGHVS, FQNEAQ. Between the trimmed V and J ends, which lost 4 bases and 5 bases, there was a span of 8 bases.